These 8 T cell receptor beta chains originate from one sample sequenced in a study of T cell repertoires in cytomegalovirus infection. TCRdb analysed the reads with MiXCR anew, one entry per CDR3 protein. The table includes 740,000 or so distinct CDR3 sequences, less than 40% detected once. The sequenced sample was PBMCs. Receptors originate from a human donor in good health (CMV status not recorded). Some clones in this sample may be carry-over from other donors' samples.

The chain couples TRBV14 to TRBJ2-3; D may be TRBD1 (5 bases). There are 14 residues in the CDR3. V was cut by 2 bases and J by 2 bases, with 8 bases left in between. Per the germline V gene, CDR1 is SGHDN and CDR2 is FVKESK. CDR3 protein: CASSQRQHTDTQYF. CDR3 DNA: TGTGCCAGCAGCCAAAGACAGCACACAGATACGCAGTATTTT. Using reference TRBV14 and TRBJ2-3 for the parts outside the CDR3, the full variable domain is EAGVTQFPSHSVIEKGQTVTLRCDPISGHDNLYWYRRVMGKEIKFLLHFVKESKQDESGMPNNRFLAERTGGTYSTLKVQPAELEDSGVYFCASSQRQHTDTQYFGPGTRLTVL.

The rearrangement joins TRBV3-1 to TRBJ2-1; TRBD1 aligns across 7 bases. The CDR3 is 17 amino acids. CDR1 and CDR2 from the germline V gene are LGHDT and YNNKEL (reference sequence). V trimming: 0 bases; J trimming: 0 bases; junction bases outside the gene matches: 5. For the CDR3, the DNA is TGTGCCAGCAGCCAAGAACGGGACAGATACTCCTACAATGAGCAGTTCTTC. Protein: CASSQERDRYSYNEQFF.

This clonotype occurred a few times. This chain joins TRBV28 and TRBJ2-5; a possible D gene is TRBD1 (6 bases). This CDR3 is built from 15 residues. With 6 bases removed from V and 4 bases from J, the gap between germline ends came to 18 bases. In germline, CDR1 is MDHEN, CDR2 SYDVKM. CDR3 coding DNA: TGTGCCAGCAGATTGGCAGGGGATTGGCGAGAGACCCAGTACTTC. Translating it yields CASRLAGDWRETQYF.

The DNA of the CDR3 is TGTGCCAGCGGACCGCCCACCTACGAGCAGTACTTC. Amino acids: CASGPPTYEQYF. The V and J genes are TRBV27 and TRBJ2-7; no clear D gene. The V end was cut by 8 bases, the J end by 2 bases, with 10 bases between. The CDR3 length is 12 residues. CDR1 is MNHEY, CDR2 SMNVEV, per germline (reference sequence).

This clonotype was picked up one time. The V call is TRBV7-9, the J call TRBJ2-1, with 9 nucleotides matching TRBD1. The V and J ends lost 8 bases and 4 bases, in that order; junction bases with no gene match: 15. CDR1 is SEHNR, CDR2 FQNEAQ, per germline (reference sequence). The CDR3 spans 17 residues. For the CDR3, the DNA is TGTGCCAGCTCTTCTCCTCCCGGGGGACAGGGTTACAATGAGCAGTTCTTC. Amino acids: CASSSPPGGQGYNEQFF.

The CDR3 DNA reads TGCGCCAGCAGCCAAGGCCCCAGAGGGGGGGCCTTTTATAATTCACCCCTCCACTTT. Its translation: CASSQGPRGGAFYNSPLHF. V usage is TRBV4-1 and J usage is TRBJ1-6; maybe TRBD1 (6 bases). The V and J ends lost 1 base and 4 bases respectively, with 20 bases between them. CDR3 length: 19 residues. CDR1 and CDR2 from the germline V gene are MGHRA and YSYEKL.

In its sample, this clonotype was seen a few times. V and J are TRBV7-8 and TRBJ2-2; the match to TRBD1 covers 9 bases. Unmatched junction bases numbered 12, after V lost 4 bases and J lost 0 bases. Looked up from germline, CDR1 is SGHVS and CDR2 is FQNEAQ. CDR3 length equals 19 residues. The chain's CDR3 is CASSSWDRATVTNTGELFF. The CDR3, as DNA: TGTGCCAGCAGCTCGTGGGACAGGGCAACGGTCACGAACACCGGGGAGCTGTTTTTT. The full variable domain, its missing parts supplied by reference TRBV7-8 and TRBJ2-2, is GAGVSQSPRYKVAKRGQDVALRCDPISGHVSLFWYQQALGQGPEFLTYFQNEAQLDKSGLPSDRFFAERPEGSVSTLKIQRTQQEDSAVYLCASSSWDRATVTNTGELFFGEGSRLTVL.

The gene calls are TRBV28 and TRBJ1-6; perhaps TRBD1 as D (5 bases). The V and J ends lost 6 bases and 9 bases respectively, with 15 bases between them. The CDR3 sequence is 14 residues long. Looked up from germline, CDR1 is MDHEN and CDR2 is SYDVKM. The CDR3 region is CASSPRLGGSPLHF. The CDR3 DNA reads as TGTGCCAGCAGCCCCCGCCTGGGGGGTTCACCCCTCCACTTT.